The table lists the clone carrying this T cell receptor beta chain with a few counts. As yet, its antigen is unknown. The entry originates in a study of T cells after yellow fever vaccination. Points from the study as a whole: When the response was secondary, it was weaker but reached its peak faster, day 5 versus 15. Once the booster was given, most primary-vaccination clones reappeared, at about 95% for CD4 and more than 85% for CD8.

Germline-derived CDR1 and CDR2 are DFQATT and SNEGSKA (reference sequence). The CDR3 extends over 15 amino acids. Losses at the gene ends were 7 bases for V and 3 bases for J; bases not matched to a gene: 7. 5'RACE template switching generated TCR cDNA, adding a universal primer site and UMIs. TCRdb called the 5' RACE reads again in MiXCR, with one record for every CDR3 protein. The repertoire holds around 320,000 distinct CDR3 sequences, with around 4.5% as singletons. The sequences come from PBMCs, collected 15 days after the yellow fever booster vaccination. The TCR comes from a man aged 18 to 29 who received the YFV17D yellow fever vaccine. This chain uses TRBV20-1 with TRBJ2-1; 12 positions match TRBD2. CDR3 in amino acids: CSVKTSGGHYNEQFF. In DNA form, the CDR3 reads TGCAGTGTTAAGACTAGCGGGGGCCACTACAATGAGCAGTTCTTC.